The 21 T cell receptor beta chains in this list originate from one sample, sequenced in a study of cytotoxic CD8 clonotypes in ibrutinib-treated CLL. Method: immunoSEQ multiplex PCR; TCRdb's copy keeps in-frame clones and lacks some. The sample carries nearly 100,000 clones, around four fifths recorded once. The sample was PBMCs, taken after 12 months of ibrutinib treatment. Receptor source: a human donor with chronic lymphocytic leukemia.

A remark on this clone: Other DNA sequences from this sample encode an identical CDR3 as well. The V gene is TRBV11-3, the J gene TRBJ1-5; D is possibly TRBD1 (6 bases). Germline loops: CDR1 SGHNT, CDR2 YENEEA. V was cut by 1 base and J by 2 bases, with 9 bases left in between. The CDR3 has 15 residues. This CDR3 reads CASSLGGGGNQPQHF. The CDR3 coding sequence is TGTGCCAGCAGCTTAGGAGGGGGAGGCAATCAGCCCCAGCATTTT.

Here the CDR3 DNA reads TGTGCCTGGAGTGTCAGGACAGGGTCCCACGGCGGCTACACCTTC. Its translation: CAWSVRTGSHGGYTF. The chain couples TRBV30 to TRBJ1-2; 8 bases are a match to TRBD1. CDR3 length: 15 residues. Germline V gives CDR1 GTSNPN, CDR2 SVGIG (reference sequence). The V and J ends lost 0 bases and 8 bases, in that order; junction bases with no gene match: 11.

V usage is TRBV11-3 and J usage is TRBJ2-7; D is unresolved. The ends were cut back, 5 bases at V and 4 bases at J, with 15 bases in the middle. This CDR3 is built from 14 residues. The germline V gene encodes CDR1 SGHNT and CDR2 YENEEA. This CDR3 reads CASSPNARSYEQYF. Written as DNA, the CDR3 is TGTGCCAGCAGCCCGAACGCGAGGTCGTACGAGCAGTACTTC.

The chain has TRBV9 and TRBJ2-5; 7 positions agree with TRBD1. V lost 0 bases, J lost 7 bases, and 6 bases stayed unmatched. The CDR3 loop spans 14 amino acids. The germline CDR1 and CDR2 sequences are SGDLS and YYNGEE. The CDR3 DNA sequence: TGTGCCAGCAGCGTAGATTTTCAGGGGGTGACCCAGTACTTC. This encodes CASSVDFQGVTQYF.

This chain connects TRBV28 to TRBJ2-7; 7 bases align to TRBD2. Trimming removed 2 bases from V and 6 bases from J; junction bases left unmatched: 10. Germline V CDR1 and CDR2: MDHEN, SYDVKM. The CDR3 consists of 15 residues. The CDR3 is CASSLMGSGVSEQYF. In nucleotides, the CDR3 is TGTGCCAGCAGTTTAATGGGGAGCGGGGTCTCCGAGCAGTACTTC.

This rearrangement joins TRBV11-1 to TRBJ1-2; tentatively, D is TRBD1 (5 bases). Germline CDR1 SGHAT, CDR2 FQDESV (reference sequence). V lost 5 bases to trimming and J lost 4 bases, with 14 bases between them. This CDR3 spans 14 amino acids. This CDR3 is CASSTQGLGYGYTF. CDR3 nucleotide sequence: TGTGCCAGCAGCACCCAGGGACTTGGCTATGGCTACACCTTC.

J is TRBJ2-2 and V is TRBV9; 7 positions agree with TRBD1. The CDR3 is 17 amino acids. V dropped 3 bases and J dropped 6; count of bases not matched to a gene: 14. The germline gives CDR1 SGDLS, CDR2 YYNGEE. The chain's CDR3 is CASSASSDRASAGELFF. CDR3 coding DNA: TGTGCCAGCAGCGCCTCCTCCGACAGGGCGTCTGCCGGGGAGCTGTTTTTT.

This clone was counted a few times. The chain joins TRBV7-8 to TRBJ1-3; TRBD1 matches at 7 bases. Germline CDR1 SGHVS, CDR2 FQNEAQ. The trim removed 3 bases at V and 4 bases at J, leaving 6 bases unmatched. There are 15 residues in the CDR3. This chain's CDR3 is CASSFSVGGGNTIYF. CDR3 nucleotide sequence: TGTGCCAGCAGCTTTAGTGTAGGGGGCGGAAACACCATATATTTT.

This clone is labeled medium-sized. CDR3 protein: CASTLTGTDTQYF. The CDR3 nucleotides are TGTGCCAGTACACTAACAGGCACAGATACGCAGTATTTT. The rearrangement joins TRBV19 to TRBJ2-3; D is unresolved. Germline CDR1 is LNHDA and CDR2 is SQIVND (reference sequence). The V gene lost 7 bases and the J gene lost 1 base, with 9 bases spanning the gap. This CDR3 comprises 13 residues.

This chain joins TRBV28 and TRBJ2-7; 10 positions agree with TRBD1. The V segment lost 6 bases and the J segment 7 bases; nucleotides outside the gene matches: 15. Germline V gene data show CDR1 as MDHEN and CDR2 as SYDVKM. This CDR3 has 16 residues. The CDR3 sequence: CASSARFGTGAWEQYF. The CDR3 DNA is TGTGCCAGCAGCGCTAGGTTCGGGACAGGGGCGTGGGAGCAGTACTTC.

This clone was observed once. J is TRBJ2-1 and V is TRBV7-9; TRBD1 aligns across 7 bases. In germline, CDR1 is SEHNR, CDR2 FQNEAQ (reference sequence). The length of the CDR3 is 16 residues. J was trimmed by 8 bases and V by 0 bases; bases with no gene match: 10. Written as DNA, the CDR3 is TGTGCCAGCAGCTTAGCCCCGCCGACAGGGATCCATGAGCAGTTCTTC. It encodes CASSLAPPTGIHEQFF.

This clone came up a few times. V and J are TRBV7-2 and TRBJ2-5; D is possibly TRBD1 or TRBD2 (5 bases each). The CDR3 extends over 14 amino acids. Deletions cut 5 bases from V and 5 bases from J, with 15 bases between. The germline V gene has CDR1 SGHTA and CDR2 FQGNSA. The CDR3 is CASSVTGTRETQYF. In nucleotides, the CDR3 is TGTGCCAGCAGCGTAACCGGGACCCGGGAGACCCAGTACTTC.

This chain links TRBV30 with TRBJ1-5, with 7 bases that match TRBD1. The V gene's germline CDR1 is GTSNPN and CDR2 SVGIG (reference sequence). The CDR3 contains 14 residues. Germline trimming cut 1 base from V and 6 bases from J; bases unmatched to any gene: 6. The CDR3 reads CAWSATGDSQPQHF. Here the CDR3 DNA reads TGTGCCTGGAGTGCAACAGGGGATTCTCAGCCCCAGCATTTT.

This chain joins TRBV27 and TRBJ2-2; TRBD2 matches at 8 bases. The CDR3 spans 15 residues. Losses at the gene ends were 8 bases for V and 5 bases for J; bases not matched to a gene: 10. Germline V gene lookup returns CDR1 MNHEY and CDR2 SMNVEV (reference sequence). The CDR3 coding sequence is TGTGCCAGCCAAACCGCGGGGGGAGGGACCGGGGAGCTGTTTTTT. The encoded protein is CASQTAGGGTGELFF.

The rearrangement links TRBV15 to TRBJ1-6, with TRBD1 matching over 7 bases. Losses at the gene ends were 2 bases for V and 10 bases for J; bases not matched to a gene: 11. The length of the CDR3 is 16 residues. The germline CDR1 and CDR2 sequences are LNHNV and YYDKDF (reference sequence). DNA of the CDR3: TGTGCCACCAGCAGAAAACGACAGGGAGGTGAATCACCCCTCCACTTT. Translated, it gives CATSRKRQGGESPLHF.

The chain uses TRBV6-4 and TRBJ1-2; 7 nucleotides line up with TRBD1. The germline gives CDR1 MRHNA, CDR2 SNTAGT. CDR3 length equals 15 residues. J was trimmed by 7 bases and V by 3 bases; bases with no gene match: 11. CDR3 DNA sequence: TGTGCCAGCAGTGATCCCACAGGGGTATCGTCTGGCTACACCTTC. Protein sequence: CASSDPTGVSSGYTF.

This clone was seen a single time. V and J are TRBV10-3 and TRBJ2-7; D unclear. The V end lost 6 bases, the J end lost 3 bases, and 18 bases lay between the germline ends. The CDR3 covers 15 residues. Looked up from germline, CDR1 is ENHRY and CDR2 is SYGVKD. The CDR3 loop reads CAIRDRPESYYEQYF. The CDR3 bases are TGTGCCATCAGGGATCGACCAGAGTCATACTACGAGCAGTACTTC.

This clone has more than one count but fewer than ten. In DNA, the CDR3 is TGTGCCAGCAGTGAGTCGGCGGAACCCCTCCACTTT. Translated: CASSESAEPLHF. The V gene is TRBV25-1, the J gene TRBJ1-6, with unresolved D. The length of the CDR3 is 12 residues. Deletions cut 3 bases from V and 12 bases from J, with 9 bases between. Germline values: CDR1 MGHDK, CDR2 SYGVNS.

The chain couples TRBV7-2 to TRBJ2-5, with 7 bases identical to TRBD2. The V gene end was trimmed by 7 bases and the J gene end by 7 bases; junction bases not matched to a gene: 6. Germline V CDR1 and CDR2: SGHTA, FQGNSA. CDR3 size: 12 residues. CDR3 DNA sequence: TGTGCCAGCAAAGCCCGCGGGGGGACCCAGTACTTC. This encodes CASKARGGTQYF.

The chain joins TRBV9 to TRBJ2-3; no clear D gene. The V gene's germline CDR1 is SGDLS and CDR2 YYNGEE. The length of the CDR3 is 15 residues. The V end was cut by 0 bases, the J end by 2 bases, with 10 bases between. As DNA, the CDR3 is TGTGCCAGCAGCGTAGGCGTAGGACCCACAGATACGCAGTATTTT. Its translation is CASSVGVGPTDTQYF.

V gene TRBV30 combines with J gene TRBJ2-7; no clear D gene. V was clipped by 2 bases and J by 6 bases, with 8 bases between them. From germline, CDR1 is GTSNPN and CDR2 SVGIG (reference sequence). This CDR3 is built from 11 residues. CDR3 nucleotides: TGTGCCTGGAGTAGACCCTCCGAGCAGTACTTC. It encodes CAWSRPSEQYF.